These 25 T cell receptor beta chains originate from one sample sequenced in a study of T cell changes during pregnancy in multiple sclerosis. Data came from immunoSEQ multiplex PCR; TCRdb stores just in-frame clones and leaves some out. The repertoire includes about 60,000 clones, around 93% of them detected once, and about 2.5% sits in the top ten. This specimen consisted of peripheral blood, obtained in the first trimester of pregnancy. The receptors originated from a female donor with multiple sclerosis, enrolled in a pregnancy study.

The J gene is TRBJ1-2, the V gene TRBV6-1; no definite D call. Germline CDR1 reads MNHNS; CDR2 reads SASEGT. The CDR3 covers 10 residues. The V and J ends lost 10 bases and 2 bases respectively, with 5 bases between them. CDR3 loop: CATSNYGYTF. In DNA form, the CDR3 reads TGTGCCACCTCCAACTATGGCTACACCTTC.

About this clone: One junction end does not reproduce the germline sequence, and a read error may be involved. The chain is built from TRBV7-7 and TRBJ2-5; possible D gene TRBD1, 5 bases. This CDR3 comprises 16 residues. The germline gives CDR1 SSHAT, CDR2 FNYEAQ (reference sequence). Here the CDR3 DNA reads TGTGCTAGCAGCTCACTTTTCGGACACCCACAAGAGACCCAGTACTTC. This codes for CASSSLFGHPQETQYF.

This clone was seen a single time. The chain recombines TRBV25-1 with TRBJ2-5; 8 nucleotides match TRBD2. CDR3 length: 13 residues. Looked up from germline, CDR1 is MGHDK and CDR2 is SYGVNS. The V and J ends lost 3 bases and 13 bases, in that order; junction bases with no gene match: 10. DNA for the CDR3: TGTGCCAGCAGTGACGGGGGGGGACTCCCTTTGTACTTC. Amino acids: CASSDGGGLPLYF. The entire variable domain, with the rest obtained from reference TRBV25-1 and TRBJ2-5, is as follows: EADIYQTPRYLVIGTGKKITLECSQTMGHDKMYWYQQDPGMELHLIHYSYGVNSTEKGDLSSESTVSRIRTEHFPLTLESARPSHTSQYLCASSDGGGLPLYFGPGTRLLVL.

The J gene is TRBJ1-1, the V gene TRBV14; tentatively, D is TRBD1 (5 bases). V gave up 4 bases and J gave up 4 bases, with 7 bases separating them. Germline V gene sequence: CDR1 SGHDN, CDR2 FVKESK. The CDR3 is made up of 12 amino acids. The CDR3 DNA reads TGTGCCAGCAGCCGCAGGGCCACTGAAGCTTTCTTT. Its translation is CASSRRATEAFF.

V gene TRBV18 combines with J gene TRBJ1-1; tentative D call: TRBD1 (5 bases). The CDR3 covers 15 residues. Trimming removed 3 bases from V and 0 bases from J, with 11 bases in between. Germline loops: CDR1 KGHSH, CDR2 LQKENI. CDR3 region: CASSPQGSMNTEAFF. As DNA, the CDR3 is TGTGCCAGCTCACCGCAGGGCTCCATGAACACTGAAGCTTTCTTT.

This rearrangement joins TRBV19 to TRBJ2-5, with D perhaps TRBD1 (6 bases). The CDR3 covers 15 residues. The ends were cut back, 3 bases at V and 4 bases at J, with 15 bases in the middle. Germline CDR1 is LNHDA and CDR2 is SQIVND (reference sequence). In DNA, the CDR3 is TGTGCCAGTAGTATTGGTGGGGGCCTGTCAGAGACCCAGTACTTC. It yields the protein CASSIGGGLSETQYF.

The chain couples TRBV4-1 to TRBJ2-1, with 11 bases fitting TRBD2. Per germline, CDR1 MGHRA and CDR2 YSYEKL. The trim removed 6 bases at V and 6 bases at J, leaving 7 bases unmatched. The CDR3 loop spans 15 amino acids. CDR3 residues: CASSQLAGASNEQFF. CDR3 DNA: TGCGCCAGCAGTCAACTAGCGGGAGCGTCCAATGAGCAGTTCTTC.

A single count supports this clone. This sequence joins TRBV29-1 and TRBJ2-1; TRBD1 matches 11 bases. CDR1 SQVTM and CDR2 ANQGSEA come from the germline V gene. This CDR3 is 16 amino acids long. V gave up 6 bases and J gave up 7 bases; unmatched junction bases: 14. CDR3 coding DNA: TGCAGCGTCTCCCAACCGACCGGGACAGGGGGGAATGAGCAGTTCTTC. Its protein product is CSVSQPTGTGGNEQFF.

The rearrangement links TRBV5-8 to TRBJ2-5; 13 bases map to TRBD2. The CDR3 loop spans 15 amino acids. V shed 4 bases and J 5 bases; nucleotides not matched to a gene: 5. Germline V gene lookup returns CDR1 SGHTS and CDR2 YDEGEE. This chain's CDR3 is CASSQGTSGKETQYF. For the CDR3, the DNA is TGTGCCAGCAGCCAAGGGACTAGCGGGAAGGAGACCCAGTACTTC.

As to this clone: Other DNA variants within this sample encode the same CDR3. The chain couples TRBV7-9 to TRBJ2-7, with 14 bases matching TRBD2. There are 16 residues in the CDR3. Germline V gene sequence: CDR1 SEHNR, CDR2 FQNEAQ (reference sequence). J was trimmed by 7 bases and V by 5 bases; bases with no gene match: 10. CDR3 in DNA: TGTGCCAGCAGCCCTGGACTAGCGGGAGGCCCTGGAGAGCAGTACTTC. It encodes CASSPGLAGGPGEQYF.

This chain uses TRBV28 with TRBJ1-2, with 8 bases matching TRBD1. V trimming: 4 bases; J trimming: 7 bases; junction bases outside the gene matches: 11. The CDR3 contains 15 residues. Germline V gene data show CDR1 as MDHEN and CDR2 as SYDVKM. The DNA of the CDR3 is TGTGCCAGCAGTTCAGGACAGGGACTTTCGCGTGGCTACACCTTC. Amino acids: CASSSGQGLSRGYTF.

CDR3 loop: CASSQDRLGQRFYNEQFF. CDR3 DNA sequence: TGTGCCAGCAGCCAAGATAGGTTAGGACAGAGATTTTACAATGAGCAGTTCTTC. The V and J genes are TRBV14 and TRBJ2-1, with D perhaps matching TRBD1 (6 bases). The germline gives CDR1 SGHDN, CDR2 FVKESK. The V end was cut by 0 bases, the J end by 4 bases, with 19 bases between. The CDR3 runs to 18 residues.

The V call is TRBV4-2, the J call TRBJ2-3, with TRBD2 matching over 8 bases. This CDR3 has 17 amino acids. J was trimmed by 6 bases and V by 4 bases; bases with no gene match: 15. Germline V gives CDR1 LGHNA, CDR2 YNFKEQ. CDR3 DNA: TGTGCCAGCAGCCGCCAGCTACCGAGCGGGAGCGGGGATACGCAGTATTTT. Translated: CASSRQLPSGSGDTQYF.

This clone showed up just a few times. The chain joins TRBV10-3 to TRBJ1-1; 7 bases align to TRBD1. CDR1 is ENHRY, CDR2 SYGVKD, per germline. V trimming: 10 bases; J trimming: 0 bases; junction bases outside the gene matches: 5. The CDR3 is made up of 13 amino acids. CDR3 region: CATWGQMNTEAFF. CDR3 bases: TGTGCCACTTGGGGACAGATGAACACTGAAGCTTTCTTT.

In its sample, this clone was seen once. This rearrangement joins TRBV7-2 to TRBJ2-3, with no clear D. This CDR3 region has 13 residues. V lost 5 bases, J lost 4 bases, and 10 bases lay in between. Germline CDR1 and CDR2: SGHTA and FQGNSA. CDR3 in DNA: TGTGCCAGCAGCCCAGATGATGCAGATACGCAGTATTTT. Translation gives CASSPDDADTQYF.

The chain recombines TRBV2 with TRBJ2-7, with 9 bases fitting TRBD2. V shed 5 bases, J shed 2 bases, and the junction held 13 bases outside the gene matches. Germline loops: CDR1 SNHLY, CDR2 FYNNEI. The CDR3 totals 17 residues. CDR3 bases: TGTGCCAGCAGTACTCTCAGTTGGGCTAGCGGGACCTACGAGCAGTACTTC. It translates to CASSTLSWASGTYEQYF.

V is TRBV19 and J is TRBJ2-6; the match to TRBD2 covers 8 bases. Germline CDR1 and CDR2: LNHDA and SQIVND (reference sequence). The CDR3 covers 19 residues. The trim removed 6 bases at V and 1 base at J, leaving 14 bases unmatched. CDR3 loop: CASRKALGLEQSGANVLTF. CDR3 bases: TGTGCCAGTAGAAAAGCCTTGGGACTAGAACAATCTGGGGCCAACGTCCTGACTTTC.

The genes are TRBV7-9 and TRBJ1-2, with a tentative D call TRBD1 (5 bases). Trimming took off 5 bases at V and 5 bases at J, with 27 bases between the two ends. The germline gives CDR1 SEHNR, CDR2 FQNEAQ (reference sequence). The CDR3 has 18 amino acids. CDR3 region: CASSQLIGGGNGVYGYTF. Written as DNA, the CDR3 is TGTGCCAGCAGCCAACTAATTGGGGGAGGCAATGGTGTTTATGGCTACACCTTC.

V is TRBV7-9 and J is TRBJ2-5; TRBD1 aligns across 9 bases. Losses at the gene ends were 3 bases for V and 6 bases for J; bases not matched to a gene: 5. CDR3 length equals 14 residues. Germline assignment: CDR1 SEHNR and CDR2 FQNEAQ (reference sequence). This CDR3 reads CASSFGTGRKTQYF. The CDR3 bases are TGTGCCAGCAGCTTCGGGACAGGGAGAAAGACCCAGTACTTC.

This chain links TRBV27 with TRBJ2-6; 7 bases align to TRBD1. Germline V gene lookup returns CDR1 MNHEY and CDR2 SMNVEV (reference sequence). Trimming took 5 bases from V and 0 from J; bases not matched to a gene: 10. The CDR3 spans 18 residues. In DNA form, the CDR3 reads TGTGCCAGCAGTCCGAAAAAGGACAGGCGCTCTGGGGCCAACGTCCTGACTTTC. This encodes CASSPKKDRRSGANVLTF.

The rearrangement links TRBV15 to TRBJ2-1; possible D gene TRBD2, 5 bases. V lost 3 bases and J 9 bases, leaving 6 bases between the germline ends. The length of the CDR3 is 11 residues. Germline V lookup: CDR1 LNHNV, CDR2 YYDKDF (reference sequence). CDR3 coding DNA: TGTGCCACCAGCAGCGGAGGTGAGCAGTTCTTC. Its translation is CATSSGGEQFF.

V and J are TRBV29-1 and TRBJ2-7, with a possible D match to TRBD2 (5 bases). Trimming cost V 5 bases and J 3 bases, with 20 bases left between them. Germline V CDR1 and CDR2: SQVTM, ANQGSEA. The CDR3 runs to 15 residues. In DNA form, the CDR3 reads TGCAGCGTTTATTCAGTGAGGGTGGGTGGCTACGAGCAGTACTTC. This encodes CSVYSVRVGGYEQYF.

The CDR3 sequence: CASSLRGVSYNEQFF. The CDR3 coding sequence is TGTGCCAGCAGCCTCCGGGGGGTCTCCTACAATGAGCAGTTCTTC. The rearrangement uses TRBV2 and TRBJ2-1; 7 bases are shared with TRBD2. CDR3 size: 15 residues. With 6 bases clipped from V and 0 bases from J, the junction kept 5 bases outside the gene matches. Germline V gene lookup returns CDR1 SNHLY and CDR2 FYNNEI.

The chain carries TRBV16 and TRBJ2-3; 8 positions match TRBD1. The ends lost 4 bases at V and 6 bases at J; junction bases unmatched: 6. Germline CDR1 and CDR2: KGHSY and FQNENV. The CDR3 totals 14 residues. CDR3 sequence reads: CASSLGQGADTQYF. Here the CDR3 DNA reads TGTGCCAGCAGCCTCGGACAGGGCGCGGATACGCAGTATTTT.

This clone was recorded once. This chain links TRBV7-2 with TRBJ1-2; D might be TRBD1 (5 bases). Germline loops: CDR1 SGHTA, CDR2 FQGNSA. V gave up 4 bases and J gave up 4 bases, with 13 bases separating them. This CDR3 has 14 residues. The CDR3 DNA reads TGTGCCAGCAGCTCGCCGGGGGGAATCTATGGCTACACCTTC. As protein: CASSSPGGIYGYTF.